The 16 T cell receptor beta chains given below trace back to one sample, sequenced in a study of blood T cell repertoires in COVID-19. The protocol was immunoSEQ multiplex PCR, while the TCRdb copy is restricted to in-frame clones and leaves out a portion. This table has 150,000 to 200,000 clones, 80% to 90% appearing once. Sequences were obtained from peripheral blood. All receptors derive from a human donor in a cohort sampled during active COVID-19.

This CDR3 is CASTSFPEETQYF. Here the CDR3 DNA reads TGTGCCAGCACCTCCTTCCCAGAAGAGACCCAGTACTTC. The chain has TRBV11-2 and TRBJ2-5; D is unresolved. V gave up 7 bases and J gave up 3 bases, with 12 bases separating them. This CDR3 contains 13 residues. Germline V gene sequence: CDR1 SGHAT, CDR2 FQNNGV.

This clone was detected only once. The V and J genes are TRBV2 and TRBJ1-6; TRBD1 might be the D (5 bases). Trimming stripped 5 bases from V and 11 bases from J, with 22 bases between. In germline, CDR1 is SNHLY, CDR2 FYNNEI. This CDR3 has 16 amino acids. The CDR3 loop reads CASSQDQVSTGAPLHF. In DNA, the CDR3 is TGTGCCAGCAGTCAGGACCAAGTTTCCACAGGCGCACCCCTCCACTTT.

This sequence joins TRBV7-3 and TRBJ1-1; perhaps TRBD1 as D (6 bases). V was trimmed by 5 bases and J by 1 base, leaving 17 bases between them. Germline loops: CDR1 SGHTA, CDR2 FQGTGA. The CDR3 spans 16 residues. As DNA, the CDR3 is TGTGCCAGCAGCCACCACCGGGACATGGCGAACACTGAAGCTTTCTTT. Protein product: CASSHHRDMANTEAFF.

The V and J genes are TRBV30 and TRBJ2-2; 9 bases agree with TRBD1. This CDR3 has 13 residues. Germline V gives CDR1 GTSNPN, CDR2 SVGIG (reference sequence). V lost 5 bases to trimming and J lost 6 bases; unmatched junction nucleotides: 4. CDR3 loop: CAWDRTGAGELFF. The DNA for the CDR3 is TGTGCCTGGGATCGGACAGGGGCCGGGGAGCTGTTTTTT.

The chain couples TRBV2 to TRBJ2-5; 14 bases align to TRBD2. The CDR3 extends over 16 amino acids. The V segment lost 10 bases and the J segment 4 bases; nucleotides outside the gene matches: 11. The germline gives CDR1 SNHLY, CDR2 FYNNEI. CDR3: CAKTGTSGRGVETQYF. The CDR3 DNA is TGTGCCAAAACCGGGACTAGCGGGAGAGGGGTAGAGACCCAGTACTTC.

The chain links TRBV6-4 to TRBJ1-1; TRBD1 matches 7 bases. This CDR3 has 14 residues. J was trimmed by 1 base and V by 2 bases; bases with no gene match: 1. CDR1 MRHNA and CDR2 SNTAGT come from the germline V gene. CDR3 coding DNA: TGTGCCAGCAGTGACGGGACAGCGAACACTGAAGCTTTCTTT. Translation gives CASSDGTANTEAFF.

The chain joins TRBV4-3 to TRBJ2-3; D not certain. This CDR3 has 14 residues. Germline CDR1 is LGHNA and CDR2 is YSLEER. V shed 1 base and J shed 1 base, with 6 bases lying between them. The CDR3 reads CASSQGARTDTQYF. The DNA for the CDR3 is TGCGCCAGCAGCCAAGGGGCTCGCACAGATACGCAGTATTTT.

The chain links TRBV13 to TRBJ2-2; 9 bases are shared with TRBD1. V was clipped by 5 bases and J by 6 bases; unmatched bases: 10. Germline V gene data show CDR1 as PRHDT and CDR2 as FYEKMQ (reference sequence). The CDR3 length is 16 residues. The CDR3 DNA reads TGTGCCAGCAGCCATCGGACAGGGGTTGTATCCGGGGAGCTGTTTTTT. Translating it yields CASSHRTGVVSGELFF.

The CDR3 bases are TGTGCCAGCAGCGCGGTTATAGCGGGAGGCTACTCTACCTACAATGAGCAGTTCTTC. This translates into CASSAVIAGGYSTYNEQFF. The rearrangement links TRBV7-3 to TRBJ2-1, with 10 bases identical to TRBD2. This CDR3 spans 19 amino acids. V gave up 5 bases and J gave up 2 bases; unmatched junction bases: 15. In germline, CDR1 is SGHTA, CDR2 FQGTGA.

V usage is TRBV27 and J usage is TRBJ1-6; D not resolved. The CDR3 is 15 residues long. V lost 3 bases and J 7 bases, leaving 13 bases between the germline ends. Looked up from germline, CDR1 is MNHEY and CDR2 is SMNVEV (reference sequence). DNA for the CDR3: TGTGCCAGCAGTTTGGGCGGCGGGGTGAATTCACCCCTCCACTTT. Encoded protein: CASSLGGGVNSPLHF.

The gene calls are TRBV9 and TRBJ2-7; a weak D match, TRBD1 (6 bases). V lost 0 bases and J 5 bases, leaving 9 bases between the germline ends. The CDR3 is made up of 13 amino acids. CDR1 is SGDLS, CDR2 YYNGEE, per germline. Here the CDR3 DNA reads TGTGCCAGCAGCGTAGATTGGACAGACGAGCAGTACTTC. The encoded protein is CASSVDWTDEQYF.

The chain combines TRBV7-9 with TRBJ1-1; tentative D call: TRBD1 (5 bases). Trimming removed 4 bases from V and 4 bases from J, with 25 bases in between. This CDR3 is built from 18 residues. Germline V gene lookup returns CDR1 SEHNR and CDR2 FQNEAQ (reference sequence). Written as DNA, the CDR3 is TGTGCCAGCAGCTCGACCCAGCTAGGGAGGGGCGCGGGCACTGAAGCTTTCTTT. As protein: CASSSTQLGRGAGTEAFF.

This clone turned up a few times. This sequence joins TRBV11-2 and TRBJ1-5, with D possibly being TRBD1 (6 bases). Germline CDR1 SGHAT, CDR2 FQNNGV. The V end lost 5 bases, the J end lost 2 bases, and 16 bases lay between the germline ends. The CDR3 is 16 amino acids. CDR3 sequence (DNA): TGTGCCAGCAGCCCAGCTGCAGGGGCGGGCAATCAGCCCCAGCATTTT. Residues: CASSPAAGAGNQPQHF. Full variable domain (missing parts from reference TRBV11-2 and TRBJ1-5): EAGVAQSPRYKIIEKRQSVAFWCNPISGHATLYWYQQILGQGPKLLIQFQNNGVVDDSQLPKDRFSAERLKGVDSTLKIQPAKLEDSAVYLCASSPAAGAGNQPQHFGDGTRLSIL.

The CDR3 protein is CASRRGRLMDTDTEAFF. For the CDR3, the DNA is TGTGCCAGCAGGCGAGGTCGGCTTATGGATACGGACACTGAAGCTTTCTTT. The chain joins TRBV27 to TRBJ1-1; D unclear. The CDR3 contains 17 residues. Deletions cut 6 bases from V and 3 bases from J, with 23 bases between. In germline, CDR1 is MNHEY, CDR2 SMNVEV (reference sequence).

CDR3 protein: CASSPRGDPNSPLHF. In nucleotides, the CDR3 is TGTGCCAGCTCACCACGGGGGGACCCAAATTCACCCCTCCACTTT. This chain links TRBV18 with TRBJ1-6, with D perhaps TRBD1 (5 bases). The CDR3 covers 15 residues. The V gene's germline CDR1 is KGHSH and CDR2 LQKENI. The ends were cut back, 1 base at V and 7 bases at J, with 11 bases in the middle.

The genes are TRBV6-2 or TRBV6-3 and TRBJ1-1, with no clear D. The CDR3 spans 14 residues. Trimming removed 7 bases at V and 5 bases at J, with 17 bases between. Germline assignment: CDR1 MNHEY and CDR2 SVGEGT. In DNA, the CDR3 is TGTGCCAGCATCCCAGCGGTCATAGTGACTGAAGCTTTCTTT. This translates into CASIPAVIVTEAFF.